This T cell receptor (beta chain) comes out of a study of PD-L1 blockade in urothelial cancer. The repertoire was sequenced with immunoSEQ multiplex PCR; TCRdb's copy has only in-frame clones and lacks some. The repertoire consists of roughly 27,000 clones, with 80% to 90% occurring once and the leading ten covering less than 4%. In germline, CDR1 is MNHEY, CDR2 SMNVEV (reference sequence). The V end was cut by 8 bases, the J end by 5 bases, with 6 bases between. This CDR3 is 10 amino acids long. This specimen consisted of PBMCs, obtained around atezolizumab (anti-PD-L1) treatment. This chain links TRBV27 with TRBJ2-5, with no clear D. The source is a man aged 50 to 60 with urothelial cancer. CDR3 nucleotides: TGTGCCAGCCCCCTTGAGACCCAGTACTTC. Its protein is CASPLETQYF.